One and the same sample provided the 20 T cell receptor beta chains below, sequenced in a study of blood T cell repertoires in COVID-19. The repertoire was sequenced with immunoSEQ multiplex PCR; TCRdb's copy has only in-frame clones and lacks some. The sample includes around 140,000 clones, around 87% seen only once; the top ten take 35% to 40%. Material: peripheral blood. The receptor set was obtained from a man in his fifties who had recovered from COVID-19.

The chain joins TRBV6-5 to TRBJ1-5, with a possible D match to TRBD1 (5 bases). Trimming removed 6 bases at V and 7 bases at J, with 13 bases between. The CDR3 extends over 13 amino acids. The V gene's germline CDR1 is MNHEY and CDR2 SVGAGI. CDR3 nucleotide sequence: TGTGCCAGCAGAGGGGCATTGGGACAGCCCCAGCATTTT. The encoded protein is CASRGALGQPQHF.

This clone occurred a few times. The rearrangement links TRBV15 to TRBJ2-1; tentative D call: TRBD1 (5 bases). This CDR3 contains 15 residues. The V gene lost 0 bases and the J gene lost 6 bases, with 12 bases spanning the gap. CDR1 is LNHNV and CDR2 is YYDKDF in the germline V gene (reference sequence). The CDR3 reads CATSRDRARANEQFF. DNA for the CDR3: TGTGCCACCAGCAGAGATAGGGCCAGGGCCAATGAGCAGTTCTTC.

The J gene is TRBJ2-5, the V gene TRBV14; D not certain. Germline lookup yields CDR1 SGHDN and CDR2 FVKESK. V lost 4 bases, J lost 2 bases, and 11 bases lay in between. This CDR3 comprises 14 residues. The CDR3 nucleotides read TGTGCCAGCAGCCTTTTTGACGGGCAAGAGACCCAGTACTTC. Translation gives CASSLFDGQETQYF.

J is TRBJ2-7 and V is TRBV23-1; maybe TRBD2 (6 bases). TRBV23-1 is an ORF, with its function uncertain. V lost 4 bases, J lost 2 bases, and 30 bases lay in between. This CDR3 is 20 amino acids long. The CDR3 nucleotides are TGCGCCAGCAGTCGGGTAAAATTTATCGGGGGTACACGGCCTACCTACGAGCAGTACTTC. It is translated as CASSRVKFIGGTRPTYEQYF.

This rearrangement joins TRBV7-9 to TRBJ1-2; D gene uncertain. The CDR3 has 17 amino acids. Trimming removed 0 bases at V and 4 bases at J, with 18 bases between. The germline V gene has CDR1 SEHNR and CDR2 FQNEAQ (reference sequence). The CDR3 DNA sequence: TGTGCCAGCAGCTTAGCCTACGAGTACGCCCCATCCTATGGCTACACCTTC. Its protein product is CASSLAYEYAPSYGYTF.

This clone came up a few times. This chain uses TRBV6-1 with TRBJ2-2; TRBD2 agrees at 7 bases. This CDR3 contains 15 residues. Germline lookup yields CDR1 MNHNS and CDR2 SASEGT. V dropped 0 bases and J dropped 6; count of bases not matched to a gene: 4. The CDR3, as DNA: TGTGCCAGCAGTGAAGCGGGCGGGGGTGCCGGGGAGCTGTTTTTT. It codes for CASSEAGGGAGELFF.

V is TRBV11-2 and J is TRBJ1-2; D may be TRBD1 (6 bases). The V end was cut by 4 bases, the J end by 8 bases, with 20 bases between. The germline V gene has CDR1 SGHAT and CDR2 FQNNGV. The CDR3 covers 15 residues. This chain's CDR3 is CASSSTQGMRSGYTF. The CDR3 DNA reads as TGTGCCAGCAGCTCCACACAGGGTATGAGGAGCGGCTACACCTTC.

J is TRBJ1-4 and V is TRBV27; tentative D call: TRBD1 (5 bases). CDR1 MNHEY and CDR2 SMNVEV come from the germline V gene (reference sequence). This CDR3 spans 16 amino acids. V gave up 5 bases and J gave up 3 bases, with 16 bases separating them. This CDR3 reads CASSPRGGGPNEKLFF. Written as DNA, the CDR3 is TGTGCCAGCAGTCCTCGGGGGGGTGGGCCTAATGAAAAACTGTTTTTT.

The CDR3 region is CASSTSRDKNTEAFF. DNA for the CDR3: TGTGCCAGCAGCACATCCCGGGACAAGAACACTGAAGCTTTCTTT. V and J are TRBV6-5 and TRBJ1-1, with D perhaps matching TRBD1 (6 bases). Trimming took 6 bases from V and 1 from J, leaving 15 bases between them. Germline CDR1 reads MNHEY; CDR2 reads SVGAGI. The CDR3 extends over 15 amino acids.

The chain combines TRBV7-9 with TRBJ2-5; the D gene is possibly TRBD1 (5 bases). The ends were cut back, 0 bases at V and 2 bases at J, with 7 bases in the middle. This CDR3 region has 14 residues. Germline CDR1 and CDR2: SEHNR and FQNEAQ (reference sequence). The chain's CDR3 is CASSLARAQETQYF. The CDR3 bases are TGTGCCAGCAGCTTAGCCAGGGCTCAAGAGACCCAGTACTTC.

J is TRBJ1-2 and V is TRBV19, with D tentatively TRBD1 (5 bases). Trimming pared 2 bases from V and 7 bases from J, leaving 11 bases between. Germline V lookup: CDR1 LNHDA, CDR2 SQIVND (reference sequence). The CDR3 runs 13 residues. Written as DNA, the CDR3 is TGTGCCAGTAGTATACAAGGGCAGGGTGGCTACACCTTC. Amino acid sequence: CASSIQGQGGYTF.

This chain joins TRBV5-4 and TRBJ1-4, with D hard to call. Looked up from germline, CDR1 is SGHNT and CDR2 is YYREEE (reference sequence). Trimming took 3 bases from V and 7 from J, leaving 7 bases between them. This CDR3 has 12 residues. This CDR3 reads CASSYEGEKLFF. DNA of the CDR3: TGTGCCAGCAGCTACGAGGGTGAAAAACTGTTTTTT.

The genes are TRBV6-5 and TRBJ1-5; D gene uncertain. Germline CDR1 is MNHEY and CDR2 is SVGAGI. V was shortened by 7 bases and J by 2 bases, with 15 bases between the two germline ends. CDR3 length: 15 residues. CDR3 bases: TGTGCCAGCACCCAACAGAGGGAGGGCAATCAGCCCCAGCATTTT. Encoded protein: CASTQQREGNQPQHF.

At least ten counts were recorded for this clone. The chain joins TRBV6-2 or TRBV6-3 to TRBJ1-5; possibly TRBD1 for D (6 bases). This CDR3 is built from 13 residues. From germline, CDR1 is MNHEY and CDR2 SVGEGT. V was pared by 5 bases and J by 6 bases, with 11 bases between. This chain's CDR3 is CASSVQGGQPQHF. In nucleotides, the CDR3 is TGTGCCAGCAGTGTACAGGGCGGTCAGCCCCAGCATTTT.

The chain carries TRBV11-2 and TRBJ1-2; weak D call: TRBD1 (5 bases). V lost 0 bases to trimming and J lost 2 bases, with 10 bases between them. The CDR3 has 15 residues. Germline V lookup: CDR1 SGHAT, CDR2 FQNNGV. CDR3: CASSLEAGRNYGYTF. The CDR3 nucleotides read TGTGCCAGCAGCTTAGAGGCAGGGCGCAACTATGGCTACACCTTC.

The rearrangement joins TRBV30 to TRBJ2-2; no clear D gene. CDR3 size: 13 residues. The V end was cut by 1 base, the J end by 5 bases, with 8 bases between. CDR1 and CDR2 from the germline V gene are GTSNPN and SVGIG (reference sequence). For the CDR3, the DNA is TGTGCCTGGAGTGGGCAGAAGACCGGGGAGCTGTTTTTT. Amino acids: CAWSGQKTGELFF. The variable domain in full, completed from reference TRBV30 and TRBJ2-2, reads SQTIHQWPATLVQPVGSPLSLECTVEGTSNPNLYWYRQAAGRGLQLLFYSVGIGQISSEVPQNLSASRPQDRQFILSSKKLLLSDSGFYLCAWSGQKTGELFFGEGSRLTVL.

The rearrangement links TRBV2 to TRBJ1-5; 8 nucleotides align to TRBD1. In germline, CDR1 is SNHLY, CDR2 FYNNEI. CDR3 length: 14 amino acids. Trimming at V came to 5 bases and at J to 4 bases, leaving 4 bases not matched to a gene. CDR3 nucleotide sequence: TGTGCCAGCAGTAGGGACAGGAGTAATCAGCCCCAGCATTTT. Translation gives CASSRDRSNQPQHF.

The J gene is TRBJ2-5, the V gene TRBV7-8; 8 bases fit TRBD2. The CDR3 spans 14 residues. The ends lost 5 bases at V and 2 bases at J; junction bases unmatched: 4. Germline loops: CDR1 SGHVS, CDR2 FQNEAQ. This CDR3 reads CASSQRGGQETQYF. CDR3 DNA sequence: TGTGCCAGCAGCCAACGCGGGGGGCAAGAGACCCAGTACTTC.

The CDR3 nucleotides are TGCGCCAGCAGCCCGTCCGGGGGGGCTAGCACAGATACGCAGTATTTT. Translating it yields CASSPSGGASTDTQYF. V is TRBV4-1 and J is TRBJ2-3; 8 nucleotides match TRBD2. This CDR3 is 16 amino acids long. V lost 4 bases to trimming and J lost 0 bases; unmatched junction nucleotides: 6. Germline CDR1 is MGHRA and CDR2 is YSYEKL.

The rearrangement joins TRBV4-3 to TRBJ2-2; D may be TRBD1 (5 bases). V lost 0 bases and J lost 4, with 12 bases in between. Germline V gives CDR1 LGHNA, CDR2 YSLEER. The CDR3 is 16 residues long. CDR3 sequence reads: CASSQDGRVGTGELFF. CDR3 coding DNA: TGCGCCAGCAGCCAAGACGGCAGGGTGGGCACCGGGGAGCTGTTTTTT.